The sequence of this T cell receptor (beta chain) was determined in a study of blood T cell repertoires in COVID-19. Looking at the study overall: T cells, B-cell-depleted T cells, or PBMCs supplied cDNA or gDNA.

The ends were cut back, 1 base at V and 4 bases at J, with 10 bases in the middle. This CDR3 has 13 amino acids. CDR1 is GTSNPN and CDR2 is SVGIG in the germline V gene (reference sequence). In the source study's methods: Reference gene primer amplification yielded estimated nucleated cell counts. Libraries were prepared by immunoSEQ multiplex PCR; TCRdb keeps only in-frame clonotypes and omits some of them. From that table come the V and J calls and clone size; the DNA was used to work out D and trimming. Of some 40,000 clones listed, roughly 84% are singletons. The rearrangement uses TRBV30 and TRBJ2-5; D call uncertain. Material for sequencing was peripheral blood. The clonotype comes from a man aged 65 to 79 with active COVID-19. The CDR3 here is CAWSGASGETQYF. The CDR3 nucleotides are TGTGCCTGGAGTGGGGCCTCCGGAGAGACCCAGTACTTC.